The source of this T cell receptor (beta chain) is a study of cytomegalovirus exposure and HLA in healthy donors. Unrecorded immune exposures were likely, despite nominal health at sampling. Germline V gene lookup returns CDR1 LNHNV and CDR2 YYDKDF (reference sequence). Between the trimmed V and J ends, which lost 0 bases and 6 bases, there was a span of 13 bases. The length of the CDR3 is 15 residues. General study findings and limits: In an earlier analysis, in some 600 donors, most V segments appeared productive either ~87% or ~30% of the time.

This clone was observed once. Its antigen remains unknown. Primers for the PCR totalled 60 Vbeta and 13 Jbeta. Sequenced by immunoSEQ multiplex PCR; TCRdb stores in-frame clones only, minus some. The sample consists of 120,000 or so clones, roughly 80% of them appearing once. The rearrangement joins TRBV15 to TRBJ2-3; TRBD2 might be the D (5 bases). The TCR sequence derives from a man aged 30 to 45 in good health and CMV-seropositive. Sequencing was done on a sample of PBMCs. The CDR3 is CATSRDPVGVDTQYF. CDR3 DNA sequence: TGTGCCACCAGCAGAGATCCCGTCGGGGTCGATACGCAGTATTTT. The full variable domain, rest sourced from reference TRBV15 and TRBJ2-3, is DAMVIQNPRYQVTQFGKPVTLSCSQTLNHNVMYWYQQKSSQAPKLLFHYYDKDFNNEADTPDNFQSRRPNTSFCFLDIRSPGLGDTAMYLCATSRDPVGVDTQYFGPGTRLTVL.